A single sample is the source of the 17 T cell receptor beta chains below, sequenced in a study of blood T cells in healthy people across ages. A second PCR, run for about 7 to 11 cycles, used a sample-barcoded 5' primer plus a J-beta primer mix. TCRdb reanalysed the 5' RACE reads using MiXCR and keeps one entry per CDR3 protein. Seen here are more than 750,000 distinct CDR3 sequences, almost 30% observed once, and the top ten hold about 9.4%. The same sample was also used in a study of T cells of mothers and their children.

The sequencing input was blood. These receptors were taken from a woman in her forties in good health.

V gene TRBV27 combines with J gene TRBJ2-1; 12 nucleotides agree with TRBD2. Germline V gives CDR1 MNHEY, CDR2 SMNVEV (reference sequence). The J segment lost 0 bases and the V segment lost 5 bases, leaving 11 bases of the junction unmatched. The CDR3 is 19 amino acids. The CDR3 sequence is CASSRTSGGLSSSYNEQFF. CDR3 nucleotides: TGTGCCAGCAGTCGCACTAGCGGGGGGCTCAGTAGCTCCTACAATGAGCAGTTCTTC.

This clonotype came up once. The V gene is TRBV7-8, the J gene TRBJ1-2, with 8 bases fitting TRBD1. The V and J ends lost 6 bases and 12 bases, in that order; junction bases with no gene match: 12. This CDR3 has 13 residues. Germline V gene sequence: CDR1 SGHVS, CDR2 FQNEAQ. The chain's CDR3 is CASSPRTGRGNTF. The CDR3 region has the DNA TGTGCCAGCAGTCCTCGGACAGGGAGGGGGAACACCTTC. The full variable domain, in which reference TRBV7-8 and TRBJ1-2 provide the parts outside the CDR3, is GAGVSQSPRYKVAKRGQDVALRCDPISGHVSLFWYQQALGQGPEFLTYFQNEAQLDKSGLPSDRFFAERPEGSVSTLKIQRTQQEDSAVYLCASSPRTGRGNTFGSGTRLTVV.

Notes on this clonotype: This clone may be a read error of a much larger clone one base away. The chain is built from TRBV18 and TRBJ2-4; D gene unclear. Germline CDR1 is KGHSH and CDR2 is LQKENI. The CDR3 extends over 15 amino acids. V was cut by 2 bases and J by 13 bases, with 21 bases left in between. The CDR3 loop is CASSPTRRSHNEQYF. For the CDR3, the DNA is TGTGCCAGCTCACCAACAAGGCGGAGCCACAATGAGCAGTACTTC.

This clonotype was observed many times. This chain connects TRBV28 to TRBJ2-7, with 11 nucleotides matching TRBD2. CDR1 MDHEN and CDR2 SYDVKM come from the germline V gene. CDR3 length: 15 amino acids. V gave up 5 bases and J gave up 3 bases; unmatched junction bases: 6. In DNA, the CDR3 is TGTGCCAGCAGTCCCACTAGCGGGGGTATCTACGAGCAGTACTTC. Its protein product is CASSPTSGGIYEQYF.

The gene calls are TRBV10-2 and TRBJ1-1; 11 positions agree with TRBD1. Germline CDR1 reads WSHSY; CDR2 reads SAAADI. The length of the CDR3 is 18 residues. With 3 bases clipped from V and 1 base from J, the junction kept 10 bases outside the gene matches. Here the CDR3 DNA reads TGCGCCAGCAGTGATGCGGACAGGGGGCTTAGAAAGAACACTGAAGCTTTCTTT. Translation: CASSDADRGLRKNTEAFF.

This chain links TRBV2 with TRBJ2-2; 9 bases map to TRBD1. V trimming: 4 bases; J trimming: 6 bases; junction bases outside the gene matches: 6. The CDR3 sequence is 15 residues long. Per germline, CDR1 SNHLY and CDR2 FYNNEI. The CDR3, as DNA: TGTGCCAGCAGTGCTACGGGACAGGGAGCCGGGGAGCTGTTTTTT. This gives the protein CASSATGQGAGELFF.

This chain joins TRBV5-8 and TRBJ1-5; 12 bases line up with TRBD1. CDR1 is SGHTS, CDR2 YDEGEE, per germline. The CDR3 extends over 14 amino acids. Unmatched junction bases numbered 3, after V lost 4 bases and J lost 7 bases. For the CDR3, the DNA is TGTGCCAGCAGCCACGGGACAGGGGGCCAGCCCCAGCATTTT. This encodes CASSHGTGGQPQHF.

This clonotype was picked up many times. The V call is TRBV29-1, the J call TRBJ2-7, with TRBD1 matching 10 bases. In germline, CDR1 is SQVTM, CDR2 ANQGSEA. This CDR3 spans 14 amino acids. V lost 4 bases to trimming and J lost 3 bases; unmatched junction nucleotides: 6. The CDR3 protein is CSVARGTGDYEQYF. The DNA for the CDR3 is TGCAGCGTTGCCAGGGGGACAGGGGACTACGAGCAGTACTTC.

For this clonotype: At one end, the junction sequence differs from germline, possibly due to a read error. The chain has TRBV7-2 and TRBJ1-2; perhaps TRBD1 as D (5 bases). The CDR3 runs to 12 residues. The germline V gene has CDR1 SGHTA and CDR2 FQGNSA. The CDR3 spells CAGSSDSYGYTF. The CDR3 region has the DNA TGTGCCGGCAGCAGCGACAGTTATGGCTACACCTTC.

This clonotype has more than one count but fewer than ten. V is TRBV5-4 and J is TRBJ1-5, with unresolved D. CDR1 and CDR2 (germline): SGHNT, YYREEE (reference sequence). Trimming removed 0 bases from V and 6 bases from J, with 13 bases in between. CDR3 size: 15 residues. CDR3 in DNA: TGTGCCAGCAGCTTGGACGGGAGCGCAGGTCAGCCCCAGCATTTT. As protein: CASSLDGSAGQPQHF.

V and J are TRBV11-2 and TRBJ1-1; D not certain. The CDR3 is 15 residues long. Trimming pared 1 base from V and 1 base from J, leaving 10 bases between. In germline, CDR1 is SGHAT, CDR2 FQNNGV. The CDR3 protein is CASSLGRAGNTEAFF. The CDR3 DNA follows: TGTGCCAGCAGCTTAGGTCGCGCAGGGAACACTGAAGCTTTCTTT.

As to this clonotype: This may come from a read error, since a much larger clone is one base off. In this CDR3 the conserved last residue, phenylalanine or tryptophan, is missing, so a read error is likely. The chain links TRBV5-1 to TRBJ2-7, with D maybe TRBD1 (6 bases). V shed 5 bases and J shed 1 base, with 13 bases lying between them. Germline CDR1 SGHRS, CDR2 YFSETQ. The CDR3 totals 14 residues. The CDR3 nucleotides are TGCGCCAGCAGACCAAGCACAGGGTCCTACGAGCAGTACTTG. Translation: CASRPSTGSYEQYL.

Only one count was recorded for this clonotype. The chain carries TRBV4-1 and TRBJ2-2; no clear D gene. V was clipped by 0 bases and J by 3 bases, with 20 bases between them. CDR3 length: 19 amino acids. Germline V lookup: CDR1 MGHRA, CDR2 YSYEKL. The CDR3 DNA is TGCGCCAGCAGCCAAGAGCCCTTTAGGGTACTACTGGACACCGGGGAGCTGTTTTTT. Its translation is CASSQEPFRVLLDTGELFF.

CDR3 nucleotides: TGCGCCAGCAGCCGCGAAGGCTCAGCAACAAGCTCCTATAATTCACCCCTCCACTTT. Amino acid sequence: CASSREGSATSSYNSPLHF. The chain links TRBV5-1 to TRBJ1-6, with D unclear. Trimming pared 4 bases from V and 0 bases from J, leaving 20 bases between. Germline V gene data show CDR1 as SGHRS and CDR2 as YFSETQ. The CDR3 covers 19 residues. The full variable domain, in which reference TRBV5-1 and TRBJ1-6 provide the parts outside the CDR3, is KAGVTQTPRYLIKTRGQQVTLSCSPISGHRSVSWYQQTPGQGLQFLFEYFSETQRNKGNFPGRFSGRQFSNSRSEMNVSTLELGDSALYLCASSREGSATSSYNSPLHFGNGTRLTVT.

On this clonotype itself: A much larger clone lies a single base off, so this may be a read error. V is TRBV27 and J is TRBJ1-1, with D unclear. Per germline, CDR1 MNHEY and CDR2 SMNVEV (reference sequence). This CDR3 spans 13 amino acids. V lost 6 bases to trimming and J lost 6 bases, with 14 bases between them. CDR3 loop: CASRDDGSPEAFF. The CDR3 DNA follows: TGTGCCAGCAGGGACGACGGATCTCCTGAAGCTTTCTTT.

J is TRBJ1-2 and V is TRBV20-1; tentative D call: TRBD1 (5 bases). The V gene lost 6 bases and the J gene lost 5 bases, with 19 bases spanning the gap. Germline V gene lookup returns CDR1 DFQATT and CDR2 SNEGSKA (reference sequence). The CDR3 loop spans 14 amino acids. CDR3 region: CSAQTDGGGYGYTF. In DNA, the CDR3 is TGCAGTGCACAGACAGACGGGGGAGGGTATGGCTACACCTTC.

This clonotype was found many times. The CDR3 spells CASSDSGLGANVLTF. The DNA of the CDR3 is TGTGCCAGCAGTGACTCAGGGTTAGGGGCCAACGTCCTGACTTTC. This sequence joins TRBV6-4 and TRBJ2-6; D gene ambiguous. The V and J ends lost 0 bases and 4 bases respectively, with 7 bases between them. Germline V CDR1 and CDR2: MRHNA, SNTAGT. This CDR3 contains 15 residues.